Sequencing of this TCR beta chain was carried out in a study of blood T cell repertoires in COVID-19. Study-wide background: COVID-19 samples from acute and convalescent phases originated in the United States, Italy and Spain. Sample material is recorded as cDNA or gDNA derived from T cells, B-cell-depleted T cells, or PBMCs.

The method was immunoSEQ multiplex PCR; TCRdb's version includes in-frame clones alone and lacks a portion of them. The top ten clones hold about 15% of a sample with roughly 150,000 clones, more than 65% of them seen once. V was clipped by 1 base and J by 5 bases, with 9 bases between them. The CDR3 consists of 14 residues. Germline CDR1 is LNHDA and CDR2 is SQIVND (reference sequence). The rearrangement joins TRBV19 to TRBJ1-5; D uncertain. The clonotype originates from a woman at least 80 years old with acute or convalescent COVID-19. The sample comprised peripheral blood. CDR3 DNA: TGTGCCAGTAGTATAGGAAGAGTTTATCAGCCCCAGCATTTT. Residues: CASSIGRVYQPQHF. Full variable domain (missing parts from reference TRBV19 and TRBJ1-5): DGGITQSPKYLFRKEGQNVTLSCEQNLNHDAMYWYRQDPGQGLRLIYYSQIVNDFQKGDIAEGYSVSREKKESFPLTVTSAQKNPTAFYLCASSIGRVYQPQHFGDGTRLSIL.